Included here is one T cell receptor beta chain sequence, with context. The CDR3 is made up of 13 amino acids. The germline V gene encodes CDR1 GTSNPN and CDR2 SVGIG (reference sequence). V was clipped by 4 bases and J by 0 bases, with 10 bases between them. Some clones are missing from TCRdb's copy, which holds only in-frame ones; the method was immunoSEQ multiplex PCR. Among roughly 48,000 clones, approximately 84% were seen once, and the ten largest hold less than 5%. These data belong to a study of T cells in tumors after PD-1 blockade. The rearrangement uses TRBV30 and TRBJ2-7, with D possibly being TRBD1 or TRBD2 (6 bases each). The sequence was obtained from a human donor with basal cell carcinoma. Source: PBMCs, taken before anti-PD-1 treatment. CDR3 region: CAWKRGASYEQYF. The CDR3 DNA is TGTGCCTGGAAAAGGGGGGCCTCCTACGAGCAGTACTTC.